The TCR beta chain described here comes from a study of PD-1 blockade in classical Hodgkin lymphoma. Whole-study results and caveats: With respect to the repertoire differences, their causes, possibly disease activity or prior therapy, remain undefined. With CD4+ cells, TCR diversity rose significantly by C4D1, but not with CD8+ cells.

As regards this clone: Its target is unknown.

Brentuximab vedotin exposure varied among the patients, all of whom had relapsed after autologous stem cell transplantation. Between the trimmed V and J ends, which lost 8 bases and 0 bases, there was a span of 10 bases. The CDR3 runs 14 residues. Germline V lookup: CDR1 SSHAT, CDR2 FNYEAQ (reference sequence). The assay was immunoSEQ multiplex PCR, and TCRdb's table has in-frame clones only and misses some. This table has about 40,000 clones, 87% appearing once. This TCR derives from a human donor with classical Hodgkin lymphoma. This specimen consisted of peripheral blood mononuclear cells (PBMCs), obtained at baseline. The rearrangement links TRBV7-7 to TRBJ2-2; TRBD2 might be the D (7 bases). The CDR3 here is CASGGAANTGELFF. For the CDR3, the DNA is TGTGCCAGCGGGGGGGCAGCGAACACCGGGGAGCTGTTTTTT.